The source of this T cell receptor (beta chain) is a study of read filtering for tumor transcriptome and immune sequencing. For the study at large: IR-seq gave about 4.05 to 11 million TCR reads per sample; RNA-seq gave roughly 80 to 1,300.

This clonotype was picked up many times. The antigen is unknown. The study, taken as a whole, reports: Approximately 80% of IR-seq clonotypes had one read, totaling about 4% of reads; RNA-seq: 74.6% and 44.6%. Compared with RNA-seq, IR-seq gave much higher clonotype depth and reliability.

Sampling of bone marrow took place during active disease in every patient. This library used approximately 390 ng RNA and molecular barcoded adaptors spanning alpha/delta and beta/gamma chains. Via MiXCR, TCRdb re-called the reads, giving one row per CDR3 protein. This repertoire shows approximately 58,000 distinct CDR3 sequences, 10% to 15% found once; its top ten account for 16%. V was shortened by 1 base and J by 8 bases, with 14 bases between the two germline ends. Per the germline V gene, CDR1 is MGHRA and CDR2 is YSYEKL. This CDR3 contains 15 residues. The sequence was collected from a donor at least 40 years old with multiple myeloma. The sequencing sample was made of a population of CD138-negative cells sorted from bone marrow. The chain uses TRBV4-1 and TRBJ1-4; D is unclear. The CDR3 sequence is CASSQVERPGEKLFF. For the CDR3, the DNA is TGCGCCAGCAGCCAAGTGGAAAGGCCGGGGGAAAAACTGTTTTTT.